Reported below is one T cell receptor (beta chain). The antigen is unknown. The data derive from a study of T cell responses to AZD1222 COVID-19 vaccine. Whole-study results and caveats: Seropositive AZD1222 recipients at baseline numbered only six or seven. Reportedly, close to half of spike-specific TCRs are directed against unmutated variant regions. Two AZD1222 doses significantly raised spike-specific TCR breadth and depth over controls.

Investigators merged groups given second doses at roughly 4 or roughly 12 weeks. CDR1 SGHTA and CDR2 FQGNSA come from the germline V gene. The V and J ends lost 1 base and 5 bases, in that order; junction bases with no gene match: 8. The CDR3 length is 15 residues. Clones were read by immunoSEQ multiplex PCR, and TCRdb kept only the in-frame ones, dropping some. In the table there are about 110,000 clones, 75% to 95% of which are singletons. The source is an adult who received the AZD1222 COVID-19 vaccine. Sequencing used peripheral blood, obtained 28 days after the second AZD1222 dose. This chain links TRBV7-2 with TRBJ2-7; TRBD2 agrees at 7 bases. CDR3 region: CASSLDGGSHDEQYF. The DNA of the CDR3 is TGTGCCAGCAGCTTAGACGGCGGGAGCCATGACGAGCAGTACTTC. The whole variable domain, filled in from reference TRBV7-2 and TRBJ2-7, reads GAGVSQSPSNKVTEKGKDVELRCDPISGHTALYWYRQSLGQGLEFLIYFQGNSAPDKSGLPSDRFSAERTGGSVSTLTIQRTQQEDSAVYLCASSLDGGSHDEQYFGPGTRLTVT.